These 28 T cell receptor beta chains originate from one sample sequenced in a study of long-term antiretroviral therapy in people with HIV. With survey level as its setting, the immunoSEQ assay was v3.0. Repertoires were generated with immunoSEQ multiplex PCR, while TCRdb's copy carries only in-frame clones and drops some. The sample lists 30,000 or so clones, 65% to 85% occurring once. This specimen consisted of unsorted PBMCs, obtained 3 years after starting antiretroviral therapy. The receptors here all came from a man aged 50-59 years with HIV.

The chain has TRBV28 and TRBJ2-7; D gene unclear. The CDR3 is 11 amino acids. Between the trimmed V and J ends, which lost 6 bases and 3 bases, there was a span of 6 bases. The germline V gene encodes CDR1 MDHEN and CDR2 SYDVKM. CDR3 sequence reads: CASRSDYEQYF. Written as DNA, the CDR3 is TGTGCCAGCAGATCAGACTACGAGCAGTACTTC.

The rearrangement links TRBV28 to TRBJ2-5; 9 bases are shared with TRBD2. Germline trimming cut 4 bases from V and 5 bases from J; bases unmatched to any gene: 8. The CDR3 sequence is 15 residues long. The germline V gene has CDR1 MDHEN and CDR2 SYDVKM. The CDR3 spells CASSSAGGRRETQYF. The CDR3 DNA reads TGTGCCAGCAGTTCAGCGGGGGGCAGGAGGGAGACCCAGTACTTC.

The chain combines TRBV7-2 with TRBJ1-3, with 8 bases that match TRBD1. CDR1 and CDR2 from the germline V gene are SGHTA and FQGNSA. The J segment lost 4 bases and the V segment lost 5 bases, leaving 1 base of the junction unmatched. The CDR3 consists of 13 residues. The CDR3 bases are TGTGCCAGCAGCGGGGACAGGGGAAACACCATATATTTT. Residues: CASSGDRGNTIYF.

For this clone: The same CDR3 arises from other DNA sequences in this sample as well. This chain joins TRBV2 and TRBJ1-1, with a tentative D call TRBD1 (6 bases). CDR1 and CDR2 from the germline V gene are SNHLY and FYNNEI. This CDR3 has 12 residues. V lost 6 bases and J lost 5, with 10 bases in between. The CDR3 DNA is TGTGCCAGCAGCCGGGGGCGAACTGAAGCTTTCTTT. Translated: CASSRGRTEAFF.

The rearrangement links TRBV7-9 to TRBJ2-5; D might be TRBD1 or TRBD2, each matching 7 bases. The CDR3 totals 15 residues. Germline V lookup: CDR1 SEHNR, CDR2 FQNEAQ (reference sequence). With 5 bases removed from V and 5 bases from J, the gap between germline ends came to 18 bases. This CDR3 reads CASSTGQSRGETQYF. In DNA form, the CDR3 reads TGTGCCAGCAGCACGGGACAGTCGCGGGGGGAGACCCAGTACTTC.

The chain has TRBV7-2 and TRBJ2-1; 9 bases fit TRBD2. The CDR3 is 15 residues long. From germline, CDR1 is SGHTA and CDR2 FQGNSA. V was clipped by 1 base and J by 4 bases; unmatched bases: 2. The CDR3 spells CASSLGGGGYNEQFF. CDR3 sequence (DNA): TGTGCCAGCAGCTTAGGCGGGGGGGGGTACAATGAGCAGTTCTTC. Drawing the rest from reference TRBV7-2 and TRBJ2-1, the complete variable domain is GAGVSQSPSNKVTEKGKDVELRCDPISGHTALYWYRQSLGQGLEFLIYFQGNSAPDKSGLPSDRFSAERTGGSVSTLTIQRTQQEDSAVYLCASSLGGGGYNEQFFGPGTRLTVL.

V gene TRBV4-3 combines with J gene TRBJ2-7; 8 bases align to TRBD2. Germline CDR1 reads LGHNA; CDR2 reads YSLEER. The CDR3 has 13 amino acids. V was clipped by 2 bases and J by 10 bases; unmatched bases: 7. The CDR3 sequence: CASSQFAGGAQYF. CDR3 DNA sequence: TGCGCCAGCAGCCAATTCGCGGGAGGCGCTCAGTACTTC.

The chain uses TRBV4-3 and TRBJ2-1, with D maybe TRBD2 (5 bases). The germline V and J ends were trimmed by 1 base and 15 bases, with 19 bases remaining between them. Germline V lookup: CDR1 LGHNA, CDR2 YSLEER. This CDR3 region has 14 residues. This CDR3 reads CASSQGRFGSVPFF. The CDR3 DNA follows: TGCGCCAGCAGCCAAGGAAGGTTCGGTAGCGTTCCGTTCTTC.

The CDR3 loop reads CASSGAAANEKLFF. In DNA, the CDR3 is TGTGCCAGCTCCGGGGCCGCCGCTAATGAAAAACTGTTTTTT. The chain carries TRBV2 and TRBJ1-4, with a possible D match to TRBD1 (5 bases). This CDR3 spans 14 amino acids. Germline-derived CDR1 and CDR2 are SNHLY and FYNNEI. V shed 8 bases and J shed 3 bases, with 13 bases lying between them.

The J gene is TRBJ2-1, the V gene TRBV7-9; no reliable D call. Trimming pared 4 bases from V and 8 bases from J, leaving 27 bases between. Germline V gives CDR1 SEHNR, CDR2 FQNEAQ (reference sequence). CDR3 length: 18 amino acids. In DNA, the CDR3 is TGTGCCAGCAGCTCGCCCAGCCCCTTAGACGACATTGACGATGAGCAGTTCTTC. This encodes CASSSPSPLDDIDDEQFF.

The sample holds a few counts of this clone. CDR3 DNA sequence: TGCGCCAGCAGTGATTCAGGGGCCGTGGAGACCCAGTACTTC. Protein sequence: CASSDSGAVETQYF. J is TRBJ2-5 and V is TRBV10-1; maybe TRBD1 (6 bases). Trimming shortened V by 3 bases and J by 5 bases, and 13 bases separated the two germline ends. Germline loops: CDR1 WNHNN, CDR2 SYGVQD (reference sequence). The CDR3 consists of 14 residues.

The gene calls are TRBV7-9 and TRBJ2-6, with D tentatively TRBD1 (6 bases). Trimming removed 3 bases at V and 0 bases at J, with 12 bases between. The V gene's germline CDR1 is SEHNR and CDR2 FQNEAQ (reference sequence). The CDR3 loop spans 17 amino acids. CDR3 DNA: TGTGCCAGCAGCTTTGGACAGCCCTTCTCTGGGGCCAACGTCCTGACTTTC. Its protein product is CASSFGQPFSGANVLTF. Based on the CDR3 plus reference TRBV7-9 and TRBJ2-6, the full variable domain is DTGVSQNPRHKITKRGQNVTFRCDPISEHNRLYWYRQTLGQGPEFLTYFQNEAQLEKSRLLSDRFSAERPKGSFSTLEIQRTEQGDSAMYLCASSFGQPFSGANVLTFGAGSRLTVL.

The chain employs TRBV19 and TRBJ2-5, with 7 bases that match TRBD2. This CDR3 is built from 14 residues. Germline V CDR1 and CDR2: LNHDA, SQIVND (reference sequence). V lost 3 bases, J lost 5 bases, and 6 bases stayed unmatched. CDR3 residues: CASSMVLARETQYF. CDR3 DNA sequence: TGTGCCAGTAGTATGGTACTAGCGAGGGAGACCCAGTACTTC.

The rearrangement uses TRBV5-1 and TRBJ1-1; maybe TRBD1 (5 bases). The CDR3 contains 14 residues. Trimming removed 2 bases at V and 1 base at J, with 9 bases between. Germline V gives CDR1 SGHRS, CDR2 YFSETQ. The CDR3 reads CASSLNQGNTEAFF. The DNA of the CDR3 is TGCGCCAGCAGCTTAAACCAGGGGAACACTGAAGCTTTCTTT.

In DNA, the CDR3 is TGTGCCAGCAGTAAATCCAGGGGTTGGGACACTGAAGCTTTCTTT. This gives the protein CASSKSRGWDTEAFF. The chain joins TRBV27 to TRBJ1-1, with D perhaps matching TRBD1 (6 bases). CDR1 and CDR2 (germline): MNHEY, SMNVEV (reference sequence). Trimming took off 5 bases at V and 3 bases at J, with 16 bases between the two ends. There are 15 residues in the CDR3.

The V and J genes are TRBV7-2 and TRBJ2-7; D is perhaps TRBD1 (6 bases). CDR1 SGHTA and CDR2 FQGNSA come from the germline V gene. Trimming stripped 5 bases from V and 3 bases from J, with 11 bases between. This CDR3 comprises 13 residues. This chain's CDR3 is CASSPTGFYEQYF. Written as DNA, the CDR3 is TGTGCCAGCAGCCCGACAGGTTTCTACGAGCAGTACTTC.

The V and J genes are TRBV11-2 and TRBJ2-7; D unclear. Trimming left V 2 bases short and J 6 bases short, with 14 bases between. This CDR3 spans 14 amino acids. The germline gives CDR1 SGHAT, CDR2 FQNNGV. CDR3 nucleotides: TGTGCCAGCAGCTTACAGTCGTTAGCAATCGAGCAGTACTTC. Encoded protein: CASSLQSLAIEQYF.

The genes are TRBV6-5 and TRBJ2-7; D call uncertain. There are 13 residues in the CDR3. V shed 6 bases and J shed 3 bases, with 12 bases lying between them. Germline assignment: CDR1 MNHEY and CDR2 SVGAGI. The CDR3 nucleotides read TGTGCCAGCAGCCAAGGCAGGAACTACGAGCAGTACTTC. Translating gives CASSQGRNYEQYF.

The rearrangement joins TRBV5-4 to TRBJ2-5; 7 nucleotides line up with TRBD2. The CDR3 runs 16 residues. Germline V CDR1 and CDR2: SGHNT, YYREEE (reference sequence). V was pared by 0 bases and J by 5 bases, with 10 bases of the junction left unmatched. The CDR3 here is CASSLVGRGSGETQYF. The DNA of the CDR3 is TGTGCCAGCAGCTTGGTTGGGCGGGGGTCAGGGGAGACCCAGTACTTC.

The chain recombines TRBV4-2 with TRBJ2-1; 8 bases line up with TRBD2. This CDR3 is built from 13 residues. CDR1 is LGHNA, CDR2 YNFKEQ, per germline. Losses at the gene ends were 1 base for V and 10 bases for J; bases not matched to a gene: 3. Here the CDR3 reads CASSQGRTSEQFF. In DNA form, the CDR3 reads TGTGCCAGCAGCCAAGGCCGGACTAGCGAGCAGTTCTTC.

The chain carries TRBV19 and TRBJ2-1, with D possibly TRBD1 on 6 matching bases. Germline V gene lookup returns CDR1 LNHDA and CDR2 SQIVND (reference sequence). The CDR3 length is 15 residues. V shed 7 bases and J shed 0 bases, with 13 bases lying between them. CDR3 sequence reads: CASNPGASSYNEQFF. In DNA form, the CDR3 reads TGTGCCAGTAACCCAGGGGCTAGCTCCTACAATGAGCAGTTCTTC. The full variable domain, its missing parts supplied by reference TRBV19 and TRBJ2-1, is DGGITQSPKYLFRKEGQNVTLSCEQNLNHDAMYWYRQDPGQGLRLIYYSQIVNDFQKGDIAEGYSVSREKKESFPLTVTSAQKNPTAFYLCASNPGASSYNEQFFGPGTRLTVL.

The CDR3 protein is CASSSPGGQTQYF. CDR3 DNA: TGTGCCAGCAGTTCCCCGGGGGGACAGACCCAGTACTTC. This chain links TRBV6-5 with TRBJ2-5; 7 bases match TRBD2. Germline CDR1 reads MNHEY; CDR2 reads SVGAGI. This CDR3 is built from 13 residues. V gave up 4 bases and J gave up 6 bases; unmatched junction bases: 5.

This rearrangement joins TRBV6-6 to TRBJ1-1; maybe TRBD1 (5 bases). Per the germline V gene, CDR1 is MNHNY and CDR2 is SVGAGI (reference sequence). The CDR3 spans 12 residues. V was pared by 4 bases and J by 11 bases, with 14 bases between. CDR3 nucleotides: TGTGCCAGCAGTTCCATAAGACGGGACGCTTTCTTT. It encodes CASSSIRRDAFF.

This chain links TRBV30 with TRBJ2-7, with TRBD1 matching 7 bases. The J segment lost 3 bases and the V segment lost 8 bases, leaving 10 bases of the junction unmatched. The CDR3 is 13 amino acids. Germline assignment: CDR1 GTSNPN and CDR2 SVGIG (reference sequence). The DNA for the CDR3 is TGTGCCAGTAGACAGGGAACCAACTACGAGCAGTACTTC. Translated, it gives CASRQGTNYEQYF. Full variable domain (missing parts from reference TRBV30 and TRBJ2-7): SQTIHQWPATLVQPVGSPLSLECTVEGTSNPNLYWYRQAAGRGLQLLFYSVGIGQISSEVPQNLSASRPQDRQFILSSKKLLLSDSGFYLCASRQGTNYEQYFGPGTRLTVT.

CDR3 nucleotide sequence: TGTGCCAGCAGAGAGGTAGAACGATCACCCCTCCACTTT. Translation gives CASREVERSPLHF. This chain links TRBV18 with TRBJ1-6, with unresolved D. The CDR3 has 13 amino acids. Trimming cost V 8 bases and J 10 bases, with 15 bases left between them. Germline CDR1 is KGHSH and CDR2 is LQKENI.

This clone has more than one count but fewer than ten. The V and J genes are TRBV5-6 and TRBJ1-6, with a tentative D call TRBD1 (5 bases). The ends were cut back, 1 base at V and 7 bases at J, with 9 bases in the middle. Germline CDR1 is SGHDT and CDR2 is YYEEEE. The CDR3 consists of 14 residues. Written as DNA, the CDR3 is TGTGCCAGCAGCTTGCGGGGGATCAATTCACCCCTCCACTTT. It specifies CASSLRGINSPLHF.

This clone was seen once. The chain links TRBV5-1 to TRBJ2-3, with 8 bases matching TRBD2. Germline loops: CDR1 SGHRS, CDR2 YFSETQ. The CDR3 extends over 14 amino acids. Trimming at V came to 7 bases and at J to 5 bases, leaving 9 bases not matched to a gene. CDR3 in amino acids: CASDPGGVRDTQYF. CDR3 sequence (DNA): TGCGCCAGCGACCCCGGGGGGGTTAGAGATACGCAGTATTTT.

This sequence joins TRBV7-9 and TRBJ2-5, with D perhaps matching TRBD1 (5 bases). The length of the CDR3 is 14 residues. Germline V gives CDR1 SEHNR, CDR2 FQNEAQ (reference sequence). V lost 2 bases and J 4 bases, leaving 11 bases between the germline ends. In DNA form, the CDR3 reads TGTGCCAGCAGCTTATTAGGTACAGGAGAGACCCAGTACTTC. It codes for CASSLLGTGETQYF.